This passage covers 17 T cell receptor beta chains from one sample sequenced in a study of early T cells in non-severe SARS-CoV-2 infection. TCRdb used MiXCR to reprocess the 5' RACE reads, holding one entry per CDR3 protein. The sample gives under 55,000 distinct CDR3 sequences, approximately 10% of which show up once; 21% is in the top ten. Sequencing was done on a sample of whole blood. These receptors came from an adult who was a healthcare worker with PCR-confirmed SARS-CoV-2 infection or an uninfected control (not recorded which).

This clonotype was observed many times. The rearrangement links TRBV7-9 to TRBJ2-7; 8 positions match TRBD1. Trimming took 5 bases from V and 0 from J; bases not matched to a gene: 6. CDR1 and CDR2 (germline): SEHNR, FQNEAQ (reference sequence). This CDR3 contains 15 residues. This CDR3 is CASSPGQGISYEQYF. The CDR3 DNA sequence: TGTGCCAGCAGCCCAGGACAGGGTATCTCCTACGAGCAGTACTTC. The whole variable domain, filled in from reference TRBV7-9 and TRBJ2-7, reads DTGVSQNPRHKITKRGQNVTFRCDPISEHNRLYWYRQTLGQGPEFLTYFQNEAQLEKSRLLSDRFSAERPKGSFSTLEIQRTEQGDSAMYLCASSPGQGISYEQYFGPGTRLTVT.

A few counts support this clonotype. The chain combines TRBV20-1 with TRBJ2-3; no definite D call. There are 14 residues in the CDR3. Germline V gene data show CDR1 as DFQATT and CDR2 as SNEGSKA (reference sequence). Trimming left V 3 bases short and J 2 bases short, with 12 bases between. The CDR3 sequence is CSARVATVTDTQYF. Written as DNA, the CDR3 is TGCAGTGCTAGGGTCGCTACAGTCACAGATACGCAGTATTTT.

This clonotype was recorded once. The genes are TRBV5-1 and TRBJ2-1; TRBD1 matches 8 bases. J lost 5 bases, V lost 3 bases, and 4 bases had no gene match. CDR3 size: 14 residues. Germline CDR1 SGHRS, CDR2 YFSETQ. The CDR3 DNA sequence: TGCGCCAGCAGCTCGGGGGACAGGAACAATGAGCAGTTCTTC. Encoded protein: CASSSGDRNNEQFF.

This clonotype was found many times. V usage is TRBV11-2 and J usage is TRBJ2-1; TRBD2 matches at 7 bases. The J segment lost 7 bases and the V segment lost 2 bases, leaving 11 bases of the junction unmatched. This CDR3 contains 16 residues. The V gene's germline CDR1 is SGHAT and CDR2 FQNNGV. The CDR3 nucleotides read TGTGCCAGCAGCTTAAATGCGGGAGCATTCCGGAATGAGCAGTTCTTC. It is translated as CASSLNAGAFRNEQFF.

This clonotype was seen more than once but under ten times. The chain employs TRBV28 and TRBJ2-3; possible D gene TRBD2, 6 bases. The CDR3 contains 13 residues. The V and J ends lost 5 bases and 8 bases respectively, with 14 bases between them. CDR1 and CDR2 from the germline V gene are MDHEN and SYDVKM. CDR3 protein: CASSLTSSGTQYF. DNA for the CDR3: TGTGCCAGCAGTCTAACTAGCTCTGGTACGCAGTATTTT. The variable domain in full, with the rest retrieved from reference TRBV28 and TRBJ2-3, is DVKVTQSSRYLVKRTGEKVFLECVQDMDHENMFWYRQDPGLGLRLIYFSYDVKMKEKGDIPEGYSVSREKKERFSLILESASTNQTSMYLCASSLTSSGTQYFGPGTRLTVL.

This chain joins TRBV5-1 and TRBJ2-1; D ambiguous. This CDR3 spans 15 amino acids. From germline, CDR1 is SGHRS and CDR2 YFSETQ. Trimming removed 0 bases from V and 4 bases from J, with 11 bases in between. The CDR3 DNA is TGCGCCAGCAGCTTGGTGGCAGCAGAATACAATGAGCAGTTCTTC. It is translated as CASSLVAAEYNEQFF.

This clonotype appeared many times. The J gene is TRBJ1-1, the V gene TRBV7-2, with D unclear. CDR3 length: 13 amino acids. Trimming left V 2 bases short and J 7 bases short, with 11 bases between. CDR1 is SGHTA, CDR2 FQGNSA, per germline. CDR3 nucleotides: TGTGCCAGCAGCTTATTTACCGGCAATGAAGCTTTCTTT. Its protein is CASSLFTGNEAFF.

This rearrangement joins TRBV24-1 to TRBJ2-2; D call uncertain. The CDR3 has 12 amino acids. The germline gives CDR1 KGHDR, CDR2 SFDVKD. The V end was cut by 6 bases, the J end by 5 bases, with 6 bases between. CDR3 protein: CATSLRTGELFF. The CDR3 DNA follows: TGTGCCACCAGTTTGAGAACCGGGGAGCTGTTTTTT.

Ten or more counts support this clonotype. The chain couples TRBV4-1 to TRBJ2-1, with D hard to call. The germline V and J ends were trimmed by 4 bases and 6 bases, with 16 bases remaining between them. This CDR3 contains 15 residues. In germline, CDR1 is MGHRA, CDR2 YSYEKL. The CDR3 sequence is CASSLIQTWGNEQFF. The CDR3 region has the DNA TGCGCCAGCAGCCTTATCCAGACTTGGGGCAATGAGCAGTTCTTC.

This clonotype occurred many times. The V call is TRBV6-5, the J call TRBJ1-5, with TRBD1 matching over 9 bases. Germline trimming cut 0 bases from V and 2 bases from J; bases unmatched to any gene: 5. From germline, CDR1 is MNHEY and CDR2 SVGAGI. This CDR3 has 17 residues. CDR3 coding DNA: TGTGCCAGCAGTTACTCGCGGACAGGGGTGGGCAATCAGCCCCAGCATTTT. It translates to CASSYSRTGVGNQPQHF.

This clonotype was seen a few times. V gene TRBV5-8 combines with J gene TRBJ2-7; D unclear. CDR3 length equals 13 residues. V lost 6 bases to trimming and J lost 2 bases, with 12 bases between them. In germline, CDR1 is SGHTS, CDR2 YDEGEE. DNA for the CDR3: TGTGCCAGCAACCGGGTCAGCGCCTACGAGCAGTACTTC. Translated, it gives CASNRVSAYEQYF. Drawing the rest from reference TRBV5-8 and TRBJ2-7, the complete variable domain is EAGVTQSPTHLIKTRGQQATLRCSPISGHTSVYWYQQALGLGLQFLLWYDEGEERNRGNFPPRFSGRQFPNYSSELNVNALELEDSALYLCASNRVSAYEQYFGPGTRLTVT.

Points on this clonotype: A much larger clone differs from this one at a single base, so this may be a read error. CDR3 nucleotides: TGCAGCGCTGAGCGGTCTAGCAGGCAGAGCACAGATACGCAGTATTTT. Encoded protein: CSAERSSRQSTDTQYF. The chain recombines TRBV29-1 with TRBJ2-3, with TRBD2 as a possible D gene (5 bases). Trimming removed 7 bases at V and 0 bases at J, with 20 bases between. The CDR3 runs 16 residues. The V gene's germline CDR1 is SQVTM and CDR2 ANQGSEA.

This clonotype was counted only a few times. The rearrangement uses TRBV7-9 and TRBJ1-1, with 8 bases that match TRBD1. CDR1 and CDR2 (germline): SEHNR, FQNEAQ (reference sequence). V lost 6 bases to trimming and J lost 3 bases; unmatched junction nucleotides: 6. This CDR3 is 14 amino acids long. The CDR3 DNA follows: TGTGCCAGCAGACCCACACAGGGGGACACTGAAGCTTTCTTT. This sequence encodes CASRPTQGDTEAFF.

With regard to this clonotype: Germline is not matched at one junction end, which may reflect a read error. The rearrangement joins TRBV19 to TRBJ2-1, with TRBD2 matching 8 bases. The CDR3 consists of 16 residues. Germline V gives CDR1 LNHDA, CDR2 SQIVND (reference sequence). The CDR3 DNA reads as TGTGTCAGTAGTGGCCGACTAGCGTCATCCTACAATGAGCAGTTCTTC. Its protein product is CVSSGRLASSYNEQFF. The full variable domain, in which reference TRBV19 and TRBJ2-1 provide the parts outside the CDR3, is DGGITQSPKYLFRKEGQNVTLSCEQNLNHDAMYWYRQDPGQGLRLIYYSQIVNDFQKGDIAEGYSVSREKKESFPLTVTSAQKNPTAFYLCVSSGRLASSYNEQFFGPGTRLTVL.

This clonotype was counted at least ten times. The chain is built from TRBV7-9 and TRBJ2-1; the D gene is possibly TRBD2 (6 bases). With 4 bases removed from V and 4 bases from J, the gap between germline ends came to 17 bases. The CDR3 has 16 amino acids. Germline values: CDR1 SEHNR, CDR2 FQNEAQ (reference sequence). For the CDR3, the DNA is TGTGCCAGCAGCTCTCCTCCGGGACTTTCATACAATGAGCAGTTCTTC. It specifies CASSSPPGLSYNEQFF.

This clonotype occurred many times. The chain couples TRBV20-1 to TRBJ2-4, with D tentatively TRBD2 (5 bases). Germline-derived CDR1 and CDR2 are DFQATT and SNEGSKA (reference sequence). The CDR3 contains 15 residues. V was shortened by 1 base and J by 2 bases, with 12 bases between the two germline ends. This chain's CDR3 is CSARGLGESKNIQYF. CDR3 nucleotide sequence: TGCAGTGCTAGAGGACTGGGAGAATCCAAAAACATTCAGTACTTC.

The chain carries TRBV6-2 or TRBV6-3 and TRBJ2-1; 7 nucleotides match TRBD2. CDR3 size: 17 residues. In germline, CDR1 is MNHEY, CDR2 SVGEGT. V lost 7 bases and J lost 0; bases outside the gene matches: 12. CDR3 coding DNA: TGTGCCAGCAACGGGGGTAGCGGGTGGAGCTCCTACAATGAGCAGTTCTTC. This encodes CASNGGSGWSSYNEQFF.